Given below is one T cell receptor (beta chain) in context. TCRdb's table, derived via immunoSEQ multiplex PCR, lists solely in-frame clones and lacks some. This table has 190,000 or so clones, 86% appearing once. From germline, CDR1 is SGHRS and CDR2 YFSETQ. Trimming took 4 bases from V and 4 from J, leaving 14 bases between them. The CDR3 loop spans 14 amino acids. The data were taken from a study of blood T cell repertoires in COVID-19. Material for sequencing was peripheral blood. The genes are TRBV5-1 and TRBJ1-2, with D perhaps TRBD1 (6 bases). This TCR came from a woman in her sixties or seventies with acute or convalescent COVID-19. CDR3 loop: CASSPEGDTYGYTF. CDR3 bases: TGCGCCAGCAGCCCCGAGGGGGACACCTATGGCTACACCTTC.